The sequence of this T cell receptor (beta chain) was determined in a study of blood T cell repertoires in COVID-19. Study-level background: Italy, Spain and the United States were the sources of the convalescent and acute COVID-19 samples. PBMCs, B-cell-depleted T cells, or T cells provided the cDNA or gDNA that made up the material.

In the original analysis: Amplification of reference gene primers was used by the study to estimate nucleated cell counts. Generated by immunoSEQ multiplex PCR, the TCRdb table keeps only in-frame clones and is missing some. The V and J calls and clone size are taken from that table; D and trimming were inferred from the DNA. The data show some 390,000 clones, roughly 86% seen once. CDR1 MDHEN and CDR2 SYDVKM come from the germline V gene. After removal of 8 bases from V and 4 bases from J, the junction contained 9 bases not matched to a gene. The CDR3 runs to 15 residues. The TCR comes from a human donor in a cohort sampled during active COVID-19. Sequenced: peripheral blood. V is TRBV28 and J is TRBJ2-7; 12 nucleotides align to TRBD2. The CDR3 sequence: CASLGGTSGLYEQYF. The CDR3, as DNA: TGTGCCAGCCTAGGGGGGACTAGCGGGCTTTACGAGCAGTACTTC.